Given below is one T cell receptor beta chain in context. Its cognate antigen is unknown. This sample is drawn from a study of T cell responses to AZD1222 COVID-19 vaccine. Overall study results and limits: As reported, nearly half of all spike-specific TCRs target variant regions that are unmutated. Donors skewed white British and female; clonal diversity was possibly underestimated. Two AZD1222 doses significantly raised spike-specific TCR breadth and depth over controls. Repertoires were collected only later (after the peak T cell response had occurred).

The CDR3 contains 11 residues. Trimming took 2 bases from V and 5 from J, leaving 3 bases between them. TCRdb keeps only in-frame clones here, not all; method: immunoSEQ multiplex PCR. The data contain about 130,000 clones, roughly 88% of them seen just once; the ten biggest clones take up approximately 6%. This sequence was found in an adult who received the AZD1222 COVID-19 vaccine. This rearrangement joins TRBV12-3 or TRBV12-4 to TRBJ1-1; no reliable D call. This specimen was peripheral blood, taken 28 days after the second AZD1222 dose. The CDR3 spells CASSLRTEAFF. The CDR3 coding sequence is TGTGCCAGCAGTTTAAGGACTGAAGCTTTCTTT.